The following is a T cell receptor (beta chain) sequence with its context. What this receptor recognizes is not known. The record has no base qualities; no much larger clone is one base away. This sample is part of a study of blood T cell repertoires in COVID-19 (dated by TCRdb to between 2020 and 2021). Study-level background: Collaborator samples came from the United States, Italy and Spain and covered acute and convalescent phases of COVID-19. Where available, HLA class I and class II types were taken from metadata supplied by the sample provider and were not determined by assay-based typing. The prospective study material was composed of cDNA or gDNA derived from T cells, B-cell-depleted T cells, or PBMCs. The repertoires were released in a freely available public database intended as a resource for research on the immune response to SARS-CoV-2. Samples came from the ongoing ImmuneRACE study (first 160 participants) plus 1,254 subjects from 6 global collaborators. Nearly every sample came with metadata listing a de-identified subject ID, COVID-19 status, age in years and sex. Subjects who had been exposed to COVID-19, were actively infected with it, or had recovered from it provided the deeply sampled blood TCRbeta repertoires that made up the dataset.

TCRbeta CDR3 regions were amplified from genomic DNA using the immunoSEQ Assay, a bias-controlled multiplex PCR. Processing in the source paper ran as follows. Nucleated cell counts per sample were estimated from amplification of reference gene primers within the assay. Sequence reads were collapsed and filtered to measure the absolute abundance of every unique TCRbeta CDR3 rearrangement. For each sample, productive Simpson clonality was calculated as the square root of Simpson's diversity index across productive rearrangements. Sourced from immuneACCESS, this table was stored by TCRdb with only in-frame sequences that have V and J called. A share of the clones is absent; for the studies checked, an unresolved V gene accounts for under half, and the remainder has no known explanation. V and J calls and clone size are given by that table; D and trimming were obtained from the DNA. The sample profile shows 100,000 to 150,000 clones; roughly 90% of them were found once. The ten largest make up less than 4.5% of the sample.

One collaborating source in Seattle enrolled patients while the patients were actively infected and followed the patients over time throughout the course of disease. The collaborating institutions used their own protocols to collect whole blood in K2EDTA tubes. For TCRbeta analysis, collaborators shipped samples as frozen whole blood, isolated PBMCs, or DNA extracted from either of those sample types. The CDR3 spans 15 residues, from the cysteine through the phenylalanine. Kept here is only the CDR3 DNA, which spans 45 bases and is read in frame from base 1. Taken from the germline V gene (reference sequence), the CDR1 and CDR2 loops are LNHDA and SQIVND. The junction shows trimming of 5 bases on V and 5 bases on J, plus 16 bases between the germline ends. The study at large found these results: Clinical and demographic metadata were provided uncurated, with the amount varying by source and participant.

This sequence uses TRBV19 and TRBJ1-5; TRBD1 is possibly the D segment (6 matching bases). This receptor was obtained from a man aged 55 to 70 with COVID-19, enrolled during active disease. Sequencing was carried out using peripheral blood. Here is the DNA: TGTGCCAGTAGTTCCTCTTCCAGGGGTCATCAGCCCCAGCATTTT. Its coded protein is CASSSSSRGHQPQHF. Joined to the reference TRBV19 and TRBJ1-5 proteins, this CDR3 gives the full variable domain: DGGITQSPKYLFRKEGQNVTLSCEQNLNHDAMYWYRQDPGQGLRLIYYSQIVNDFQKGDIAEGYSVSREKKESFPLTVTSAQKNPTAFYLCASSSSSRGHQPQHFGDGTRLSIL.